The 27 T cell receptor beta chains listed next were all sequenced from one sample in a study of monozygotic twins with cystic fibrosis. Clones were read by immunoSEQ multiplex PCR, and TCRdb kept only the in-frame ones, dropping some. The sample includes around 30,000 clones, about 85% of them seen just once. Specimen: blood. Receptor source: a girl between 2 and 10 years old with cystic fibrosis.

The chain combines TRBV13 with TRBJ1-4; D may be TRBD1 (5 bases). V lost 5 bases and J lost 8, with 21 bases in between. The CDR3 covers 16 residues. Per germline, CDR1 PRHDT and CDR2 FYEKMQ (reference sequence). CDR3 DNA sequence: TGTGCCAGCAGCCAGACAGTTCTTCGAGGGAGAGAAAAACTGTTTTTT. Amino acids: CASSQTVLRGREKLFF.

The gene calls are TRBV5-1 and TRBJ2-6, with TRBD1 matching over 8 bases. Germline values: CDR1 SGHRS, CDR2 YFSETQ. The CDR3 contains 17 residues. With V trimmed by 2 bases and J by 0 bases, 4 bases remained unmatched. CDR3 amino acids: CASSFGTGSSGANVLTF. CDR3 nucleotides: TGCGCCAGCAGCTTTGGGACAGGCAGCTCTGGGGCCAACGTCCTGACTTTC.

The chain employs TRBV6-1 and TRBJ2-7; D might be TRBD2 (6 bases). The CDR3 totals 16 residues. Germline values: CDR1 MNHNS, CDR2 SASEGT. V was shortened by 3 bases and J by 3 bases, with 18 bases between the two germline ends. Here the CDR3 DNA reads TGTGCCAGCAGTGACTTGGGACTTCCACAGGACTACGAGCAGTACTTC. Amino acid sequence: CASSDLGLPQDYEQYF.

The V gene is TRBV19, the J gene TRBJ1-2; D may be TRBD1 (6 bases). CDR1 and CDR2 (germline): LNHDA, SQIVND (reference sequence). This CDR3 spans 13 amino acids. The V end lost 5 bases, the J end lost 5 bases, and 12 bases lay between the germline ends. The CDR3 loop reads CASSYRAHYGYTF. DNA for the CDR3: TGTGCCAGTAGTTACAGGGCGCATTATGGCTACACCTTC.

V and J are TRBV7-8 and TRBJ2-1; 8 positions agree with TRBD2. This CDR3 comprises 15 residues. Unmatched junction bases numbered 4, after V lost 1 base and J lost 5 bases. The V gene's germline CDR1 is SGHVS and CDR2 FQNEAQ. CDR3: CASSLGGRTHNEQFF. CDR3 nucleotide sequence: TGTGCCAGCAGCTTAGGCGGGAGGACCCACAATGAGCAGTTCTTC.

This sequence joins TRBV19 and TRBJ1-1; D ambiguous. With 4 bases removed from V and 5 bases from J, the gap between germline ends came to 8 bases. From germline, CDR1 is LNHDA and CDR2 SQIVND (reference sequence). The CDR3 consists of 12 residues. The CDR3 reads CASSRLGTEAFF. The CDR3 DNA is TGTGCCAGTAGTAGGCTGGGGACTGAAGCTTTCTTT.

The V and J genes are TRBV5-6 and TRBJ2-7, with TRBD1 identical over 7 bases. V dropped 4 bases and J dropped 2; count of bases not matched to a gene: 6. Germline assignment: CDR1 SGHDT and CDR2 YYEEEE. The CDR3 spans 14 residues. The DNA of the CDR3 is TGTGCCAGCAGCAGGGGGCGGCCAACCTACGAGCAGTACTTC. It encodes CASSRGRPTYEQYF.

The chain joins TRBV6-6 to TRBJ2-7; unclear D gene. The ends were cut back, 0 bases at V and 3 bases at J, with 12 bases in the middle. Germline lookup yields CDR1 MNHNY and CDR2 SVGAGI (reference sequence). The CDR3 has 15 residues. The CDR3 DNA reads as TGTGCCAGCAGTTACTCGCCAGGCCTAGACTACGAGCAGTACTTC. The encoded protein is CASSYSPGLDYEQYF.

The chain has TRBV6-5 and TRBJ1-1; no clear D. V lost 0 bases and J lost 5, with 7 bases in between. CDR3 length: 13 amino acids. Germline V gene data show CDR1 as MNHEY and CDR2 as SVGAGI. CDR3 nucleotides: TGTGCCAGCAGTTACTCGGGGTTGACTGAAGCTTTCTTT. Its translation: CASSYSGLTEAFF.

The CDR3 nucleotides are TGTGCCAGCAGCGTAGGGGCGGACCCTACAGATACGCAGTATTTT. This codes for CASSVGADPTDTQYF. This chain links TRBV9 with TRBJ2-3; no clear D gene. The CDR3 has 15 residues. V was cut by 0 bases and J by 3 bases, with 11 bases left in between. Germline lookup yields CDR1 SGDLS and CDR2 YYNGEE.

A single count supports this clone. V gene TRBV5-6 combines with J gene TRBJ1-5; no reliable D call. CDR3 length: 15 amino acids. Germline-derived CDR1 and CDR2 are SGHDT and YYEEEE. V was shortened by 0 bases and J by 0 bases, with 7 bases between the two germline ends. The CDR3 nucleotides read TGTGCCAGCAGCTTGGCAGGCAGTAGCAATCAGCCCCAGCATTTT. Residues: CASSLAGSSNQPQHF.

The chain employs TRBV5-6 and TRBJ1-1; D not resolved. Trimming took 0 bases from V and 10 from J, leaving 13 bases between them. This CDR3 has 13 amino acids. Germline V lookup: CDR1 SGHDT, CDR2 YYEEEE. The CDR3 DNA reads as TGTGCCAGCAGCTTGGGGGTGAGGAGTGCAGCTTTCTTT. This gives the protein CASSLGVRSAAFF.

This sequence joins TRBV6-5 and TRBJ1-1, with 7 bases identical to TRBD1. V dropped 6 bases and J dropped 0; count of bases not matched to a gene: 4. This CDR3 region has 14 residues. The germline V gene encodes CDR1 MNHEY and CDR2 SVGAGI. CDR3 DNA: TGTGCCAGCAGAAGACAGGGCATGAACACTGAAGCTTTCTTT. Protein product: CASRRQGMNTEAFF.

The CDR3 spells CATSATSRPQHF. DNA of the CDR3: TGTGCCACCAGCGCGACTTCGCGGCCCCAGCATTTT. This sequence joins TRBV15 and TRBJ1-5; no reliable D call. V was shortened by 5 bases and J by 9 bases, with 11 bases between the two germline ends. Germline V gene sequence: CDR1 LNHNV, CDR2 YYDKDF (reference sequence). The CDR3 is made up of 12 amino acids.

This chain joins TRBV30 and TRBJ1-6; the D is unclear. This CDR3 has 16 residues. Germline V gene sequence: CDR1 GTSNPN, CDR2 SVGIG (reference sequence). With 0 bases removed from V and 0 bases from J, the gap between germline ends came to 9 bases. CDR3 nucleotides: TGTGCCTGGAGTGTACGGGCGAGCTCCTATAATTCACCCCTCCACTTT. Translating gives CAWSVRASSYNSPLHF.

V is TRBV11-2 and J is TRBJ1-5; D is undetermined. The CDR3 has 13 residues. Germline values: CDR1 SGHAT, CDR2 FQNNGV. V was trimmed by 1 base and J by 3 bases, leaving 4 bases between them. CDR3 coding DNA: TGTGCCAGCAGCTTAGCATCCAATCAGCCCCAGCATTTT. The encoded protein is CASSLASNQPQHF.

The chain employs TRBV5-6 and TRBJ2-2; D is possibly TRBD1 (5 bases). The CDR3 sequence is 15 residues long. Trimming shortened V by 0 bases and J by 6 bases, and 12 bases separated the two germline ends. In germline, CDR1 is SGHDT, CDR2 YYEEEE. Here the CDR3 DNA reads TGTGCCAGCAGCTTGGGCATCAGGGTTCCCGGGGAGCTGTTTTTT. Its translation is CASSLGIRVPGELFF.

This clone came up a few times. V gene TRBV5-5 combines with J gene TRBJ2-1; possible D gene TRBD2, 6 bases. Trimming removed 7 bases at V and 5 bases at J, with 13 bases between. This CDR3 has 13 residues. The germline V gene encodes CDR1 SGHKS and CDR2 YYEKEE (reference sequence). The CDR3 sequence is CASPQRANNEQFF. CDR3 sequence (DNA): TGTGCCAGCCCGCAGCGGGCCAACAATGAGCAGTTCTTC.

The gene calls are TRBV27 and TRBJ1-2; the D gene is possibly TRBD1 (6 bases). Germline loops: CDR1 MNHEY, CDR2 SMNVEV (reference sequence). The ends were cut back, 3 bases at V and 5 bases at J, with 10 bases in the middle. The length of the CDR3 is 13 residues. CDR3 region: CASSLGAPYGYTF. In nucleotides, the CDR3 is TGTGCCAGCAGTTTGGGGGCCCCGTATGGCTACACCTTC.

CDR3 sequence reads: CASRPGTGIGEKLFF. The CDR3 nucleotides read TGTGCCAGCAGGCCCGGGACAGGGATAGGGGAAAAACTGTTTTTT. The chain recombines TRBV28 with TRBJ1-4, with 9 bases that match TRBD1. There are 15 residues in the CDR3. Germline loops: CDR1 MDHEN, CDR2 SYDVKM. V lost 6 bases and J lost 8; bases outside the gene matches: 10.

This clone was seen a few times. The CDR3 reads CASSPGNQPQHF. CDR3 in DNA: TGTGCCAGCTCACCGGGCAATCAGCCCCAGCATTTT. The rearrangement links TRBV18 to TRBJ1-5; D remains unclear. V was trimmed by 3 bases and J by 2 bases, leaving 2 bases between them. CDR1 is KGHSH and CDR2 is LQKENI in the germline V gene. The CDR3 extends over 12 amino acids.

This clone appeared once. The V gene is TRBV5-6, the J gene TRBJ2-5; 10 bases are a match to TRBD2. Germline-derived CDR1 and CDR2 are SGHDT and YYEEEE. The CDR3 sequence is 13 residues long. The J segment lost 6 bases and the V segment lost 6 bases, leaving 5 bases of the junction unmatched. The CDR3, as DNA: TGTGCCAGCAAGGCTAGCGGGAGTAAGACCCAGTACTTC. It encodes CASKASGSKTQYF.

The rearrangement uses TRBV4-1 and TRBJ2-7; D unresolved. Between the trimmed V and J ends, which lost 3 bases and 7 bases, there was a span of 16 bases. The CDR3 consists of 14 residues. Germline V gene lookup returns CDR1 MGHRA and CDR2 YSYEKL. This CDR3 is CASSQLSPVGEQYF. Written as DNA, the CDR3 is TGCGCCAGCAGCCAGTTGTCCCCTGTCGGGGAGCAGTACTTC.

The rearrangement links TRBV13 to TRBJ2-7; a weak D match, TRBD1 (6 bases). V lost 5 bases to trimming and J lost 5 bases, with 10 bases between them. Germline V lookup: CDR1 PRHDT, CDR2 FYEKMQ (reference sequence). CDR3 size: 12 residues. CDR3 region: CASSLRGDEQYF. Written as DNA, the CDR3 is TGTGCCAGCAGCCTCAGGGGCGACGAGCAGTACTTC. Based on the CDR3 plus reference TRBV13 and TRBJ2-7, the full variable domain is AAGVIQSPRHLIKEKRETATLKCYPIPRHDTVYWYQQGPGQDPQFLISFYEKMQSDKGSIPDRFSAQQFSDYHSELNMSSLELGDSALYFCASSLRGDEQYFGPGTRLTVT.

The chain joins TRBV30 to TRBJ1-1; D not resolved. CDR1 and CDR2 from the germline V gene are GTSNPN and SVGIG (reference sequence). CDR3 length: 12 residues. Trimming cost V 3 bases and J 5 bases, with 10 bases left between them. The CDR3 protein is CAWRFGETEAFF. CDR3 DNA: TGTGCCTGGAGATTTGGGGAGACTGAAGCTTTCTTT.

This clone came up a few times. The CDR3: CASSEGHPSTDTQYF. CDR3 in DNA: TGTGCCAGCAGTGAAGGCCACCCTAGCACAGATACGCAGTATTTT. The chain carries TRBV6-1 and TRBJ2-3; D uncertain. The CDR3 sequence is 15 residues long. CDR1 is MNHNS, CDR2 SASEGT, per germline. Trimming stripped 1 base from V and 0 bases from J, with 8 bases between.

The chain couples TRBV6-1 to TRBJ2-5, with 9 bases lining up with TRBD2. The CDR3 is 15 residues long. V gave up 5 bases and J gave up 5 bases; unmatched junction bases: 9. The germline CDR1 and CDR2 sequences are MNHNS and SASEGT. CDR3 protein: CASSIIAGASETQYF. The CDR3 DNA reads TGTGCCAGCAGTATTATAGCGGGAGCGAGTGAGACCCAGTACTTC.